This T cell receptor beta chain was captured in a study of brain T cells in children with intractable seizures. Notes on the study in general: Only CDR3 sequence similarity suggested viral specificity, without known HCMV serostatus. Pre- and post-surgery blood differed in depth, so pre-surgery absences may be undersampling.

This clone was observed a few times. The antigen remains unidentified. Libraries were prepared by immunoSEQ multiplex PCR; TCRdb keeps only in-frame clonotypes and omits some of them. The table records about 340,000 clones, about 94% of them present only once. Time point of the sample: blood from clinic visit 5 months post-surgery; TSC patient then seizure free. The sequenced cases were selected for having the highest brain T cell transcript signatures. At least one anti-epileptic drug was given before surgery. The CDR3 is 15 residues long. In germline, CDR1 is SEHNR, CDR2 FQNEAQ (reference sequence). V was pared by 5 bases and J by 1 base, with 4 bases of the junction left unmatched.

The chain employs TRBV7-9 and TRBJ1-5, with 8 nucleotides matching TRBD1. The input for sequencing was peripheral blood, taken less than 6 months after surgery. This receptor was identified in a boy younger than two with tuberous sclerosis and intractable seizures. The DNA for the CDR3 is TGTGCCAGCAGCACACAGGGGGAAAGCAATCAGCCCCAGCATTTT. It yields the protein CASSTQGESNQPQHF.